The rows below give T cell receptor beta chains drawn from one sample of a study of blood T cell repertoires in COVID-19. Clones were read by immunoSEQ multiplex PCR, and TCRdb kept only the in-frame ones, dropping some. The data hold a few hundred thousand clones, with 85% observed a single time. Source material: peripheral blood. These receptors came from a woman between 18 and 30 years old with acute or convalescent COVID-19. Each CDR3 is given without its conserved first and last residue. Fields, in order: CDR3 length, V gene, CDR3 protein.

>14|TRBV5-6
ASSLEVGGGGETQY
>10|TRBV5-6
ASSSFNYGYT
>14|TRBV7-7
ASSLFLQVSHNEQF
>14|TRBV3-1/TRBV3-2
ASSHLGAGGNTEAF
>13|TRBV28
ASSLPGRTGTEAF
>12|TRBV19
ASMSGGLGDEQF
>14|TRBV30
AWSVMDRGRYQPQH
>11|TRBV19
ASSGTGFVSAF
>14|TRBV4-2
ASSQEVSGGGEKLF
>12|TRBV2
ASSGGVGYYEQY
>11|TRBV24-1
ATRDRGDNTIY
>13|TRBV28
ASRVREGTPDTQY
>13|TRBV9
ASSVDWAAHYEQY
>13|TRBV7-9
ASSLGGSGEFPLH